This T cell receptor beta chain comes out of a study of identical twins. Findings and caveats of the study: Cord blood's abundant beta clonotypes had fewer insertions, unlike memory repertoires. Sequences that were beta out-of-frame showed weaker excess twin sharing.

On this clonotype itself: What it recognizes is unknown.

V dropped 6 bases and J dropped 5 bases, with 11 bases sitting between them. The CDR3 consists of 13 residues. The V gene's germline CDR1 is ENHRY and CDR2 SYGVKD. MiXCR, applied by TCRdb to the 5' RACE reads, yields one record per CDR3 protein. The sample carries 400,000 to 600,000 distinct CDR3 sequences, 20% to 25% recorded once. The sample was also reused in another study, on yellow fever vaccine responses in identical twins.

V and J are TRBV10-3 and TRBJ2-1; D not resolved. This clonotype was obtained from a woman aged 18-35 years in good health. Sequencing input: CD4+ T cells sorted from blood. The CDR3 spells CAISDVKNNEQFF. The CDR3 nucleotides are TGTGCCATCAGCGATGTTAAGAACAATGAGCAGTTCTTC.